The sample holds many counts of the clone carrying this TCR beta chain. What it recognizes is unknown. This sample was taken from a study of human T cells and chemical hapten exposure. TCRdb reanalysed the RACE reads using MiXCR and keeps one entry per CDR3 protein. The repertoire holds 180,000 or so distinct CDR3 sequences, with approximately 26% as singletons. Time point reported: patch test 3, about 24 weeks after DPC sensitization. Documented treatment: therapeutic diphenylcyclopropenone sensitization with weekly scalp DPC. The germline V gene encodes CDR1 SGHTA and CDR2 FQGNSA. Trimming left V 5 bases short and J 5 bases short, with 15 bases between. This CDR3 is built from 15 residues. Study-level points and caveats: Compared with pre-sensitization or healthy control sets, expanded TCRs clustered more. Unchanged with DPC sensitization were TCRs above 1 in 1000 frequency.

The TCR was taken from a woman aged 40 to 50 with alopecia areata. Some clones in this sample may be carry-over from other donors' samples. The rearrangement links TRBV7-2 to TRBJ2-2; D uncertain. Sample: whole blood, taken in connection with sensitization to the hapten diphenylcyclopropenone (DPC). This CDR3 reads CASSQNREKTGELFF. CDR3 in DNA: TGTGCCAGCAGCCAGAATAGGGAAAAGACCGGGGAGCTGTTTTTT.